This T cell receptor (beta chain) was sequenced during a study of blood T cells in healthy people across ages. A sample-barcoded 5' primer and a J-beta primer mix were used in a second PCR of roughly 7 to 11 cycles. TCRdb reanalysed the 5' RACE reads using MiXCR and keeps one entry per CDR3 protein. The sample holds hundreds of thousands of distinct CDR3 sequences; approximately 31% are singletons and the top ten take 15%. Trimming stripped 1 base from V and 3 bases from J, with 12 bases between. Germline CDR1 is SGHRS and CDR2 is YFSETQ. This CDR3 contains 15 residues. Material: blood. The chain recombines TRBV5-1 with TRBJ2-3, with a tentative D call TRBD1 (6 bases). The TCR was taken from an elderly woman in good health. The CDR3 DNA reads TGCGCCAGCAGCTTGAAGGGCAGGGGAACAGATACGCAGTATTTT. As protein: CASSLKGRGTDTQYF.